This entry describes one T cell receptor (beta chain). The target of this receptor is not known. Per-base quality was not reported, and no clone a single base away is much larger than it. These data belong to a study of identical twins (dated by TCRdb to 2016 to 2018). With respect to the entire study: The study deep-sequenced TCR alpha and beta repertoires from monozygotic twins, unrelated adults of various ages and cord blood to test whether fetal clonotypes persist. To rule out contamination, replicate twin experiments were performed at different times with different library preparation protocols. Points the paper makes about the study in general: Compared with coincidental sharing between unrelated individuals, out-of-frame TCR alpha sequences shared between twins had an excess of sequences with low generation probability. Abundant cord blood beta clonotypes carried fewer insertions; young adult naive repertoires showed a weaker similar trend, while memory repertoires showed none. The excess sharing between twins in beta out-of-frame sequences was weaker because fewer shared sequences reduced the signal-to-noise ratio. Out-of-frame TCR alpha sharing in monozygotic twins was systematically underestimated by recombination models, whereas sharing between unrelated individuals was in agreement with the recombination models. Conclusions relied on cross-sectional statistical analysis, since the same donors could not be followed over many years. Zero-insertion analyses could be partly confounded by invariant T cells such as MAIT and iNKT, though diverse VJ usage argued against such confounding for most clonotypes.

CDR3 length: 15 amino acids, cysteine to phenylalanine. The kept DNA is CDR3 alone, 45 bases in frame from the first base. CDR1 is given as SGHTA and CDR2 as FQGTGA, both from the germline V gene. The V end gives up 5 bases and the J end 4 bases, leaving 5 bases in the junction not matched to a gene. To prepare the library, 5' RACE was applied. Sequenced on an Illumina HiSeq 2000. A universal primer binding site was added through template switching, and the final cDNA carried a unique molecular identifier so that TCR cDNA molecules could be counted accurately. Specific primers in the conserved constant-segment region were used to synthesize first-strand cDNA for TCR alpha and beta chains. Each cDNA library was double barcoded, with a SMART-Mk sample barcode plus Illumina barcodes, to control for contamination. TruSeq adapter sequences, together with Illumina sample barcodes, were added in two successive PCR steps. TCR alpha and beta cDNA libraries were sequenced on the Illumina HiSeq platform with custom primers. As for the authors' bioinformatics: MiGEC was used to process raw reads and extract unique molecular identifiers, and MiXCR was used to find CDR3 positions. Recombination models were inferred per individual with the repgenHMM and IGoR tools using an EM algorithm. The tcR package in R was used for shared clonotype analysis, with sharing normalized by the product of cloneset sizes. Out-of-frame nonproductive sequences were analyzed to study raw recombination free of thymic and clonal selection effects. TCRdb itself trimmed the public reads at Q25 with fastp, ran MiXCR and retained productive beta chains. For every CDR3 protein sequence, its rows merge into one entry that carries the most common genes and DNA. It is TCRdb's table, rather than the study itself, that gives the V and J calls and clone size. Counted in this sample were roughly 720,000 distinct CDR3 sequences; about 18% of them appeared once. Around 13% of the sample is in the top ten clones.

Only healthy Caucasian donors were included. The twin cohort comprised three pairs of female monozygotic twins, all aged roughly 18 to 30 years. Peripheral blood mononuclear cells were used as the source from which RNA for TCR libraries was isolated. The same sample was also used in a study of T cells expressing NK-cell markers. In that second paper, the authors write: TCR beta-chain repertoires were profiled in sorted CD3+CD56+NKG2C+, CD3+CD56+NKG2C- and CD3+CD56-NKG2C+ T-cell subsets from eight donors. Among the eight sequenced donors, only one was HCMV-seronegative, while the other seven were HCMV-seropositive. To restrict sorting to alphabetaTCR-expressing T cells, an anti-gammadeltaTCR antibody was added in several experiments. In more than 5 donors, the dominant CD3+CD56+NKG2C+ clonotypes were found to rank among the top 10 CD8+ clonotypes and to make up about 1.0-7.0% of CD8+ T cells. Those dominant clonotypes were again the most abundant among CD3+CD56-NKG2C+ cells in a handful of donors, at roughly 25-65%. Whether the expanded NKG2C-expressing T cell clones were specific for HCMV antigens remained unclear. All eight donors whose samples were sequenced were randomly selected healthy volunteers, three of them men and five women. HCMV-specific IgG was detected in serum with a commercial ELISA kit to determine HCMV serostatus. For about 6 donors, unsorted PBMC were also used to sequence bulk peripheral blood T-cell repertoires. Reads were demultiplexed and grouped by UMI with MIGEC, and clonotypes were assembled and quantified with MiTCR. To remove erroneous sequences, TCR cDNA sequences were retained only when supported by two or more reads. The tcR package was used for downstream repertoire analysis, and clonotypes were matched between fractions using CDR3 nucleotide sequence together with V segment. VDJmatch was used to annotate antigen specificity against VDJdb, with one amino acid substitution allowed in CDR3.

The TCR comes from a woman under 30 in good health. The sequence is built from TRBV7-3 and TRBJ2-1; 10 bases in between match TRBD2. Sequences were obtained from PBMCs. The DNA reads as follows: TGTGCCAGCAGCCAAACTAGCGGGAATTACAATGAGCAGTTCTTC. Translated, it reads CASSQTSGNYNEQFF.